This T cell receptor (beta chain) was sequenced for a study of blood T cell repertoires in COVID-19. Study in general: The United States, Italy and Spain were the sources of the acute and convalescent COVID-19 samples. From T cells, B-cell-depleted T cells, or PBMCs came the material, which was cDNA or gDNA.

Everyone who took part was roughly 18 to 90 years old, and they came from fewer than 25 US areas. Germline V lookup: CDR1 KGHSH, CDR2 LQKENI. CDR3 length equals 15 residues. V lost 5 bases to trimming and J lost 4 bases; unmatched junction nucleotides: 7. As originally analysed: Estimation of nucleated cell counts relied on the amplification of reference gene primers. The method was immunoSEQ multiplex PCR; TCRdb's version includes in-frame clones alone and lacks a portion of them. That table is the source of V, J and clone size, and D and trimming were worked out from the DNA. This table holds roughly 500,000 clones, 70% to 90% found once.

Material for sequencing was PBMCs or T cells enriched from blood (not recorded which). V and J are TRBV18 and TRBJ1-3, with 8 nucleotides matching TRBD1. The TCR was taken from a woman aged 40 to 55 who had recovered from COVID-19. The CDR3 spells CASSVDRDRGNTIYF. The CDR3 bases are TGTGCCAGCTCAGTCGACCGGGACAGGGGAAACACCATATATTTT.